The count of the clone carrying this T cell receptor beta chain is one. Assay used: immunoSEQ multiplex PCR; TCRdb lists only in-frame clones, some missing. The sample consists of tens of thousands of clones, 74% of them appearing once. Input was 616 ng to 6,004 ng of genomic DNA from tumor or blood. From germline, CDR1 is SEHNR and CDR2 FQNEAQ (reference sequence). CDR3 length equals 16 residues. V lost 5 bases to trimming and J lost 8 bases, with 22 bases between them. The data were obtained in a study of T cells in tumors after PD-1 blockade. Turning to the study itself: Excluded were patients with checkpoint blockade, immunosuppressants, or radiotherapy or other anti-cancer therapy within 4 weeks. Each patient got pembrolizumab 200 mg every 3 weeks or cemiplimab 350 mg every 2 weeks.

The specimen comprised PBMCs, sampled after anti-PD-1 treatment. The receptor was isolated from a human donor with basal cell carcinoma. This sequence joins TRBV7-9 and TRBJ2-1; D is perhaps TRBD1 or TRBD2 (7 bases each). CDR3 sequence reads: CASSPALRQGGDEQFF. CDR3 sequence (DNA): TGTGCCAGCAGCCCTGCCCTACGACAGGGAGGGGATGAGCAGTTCTTC.